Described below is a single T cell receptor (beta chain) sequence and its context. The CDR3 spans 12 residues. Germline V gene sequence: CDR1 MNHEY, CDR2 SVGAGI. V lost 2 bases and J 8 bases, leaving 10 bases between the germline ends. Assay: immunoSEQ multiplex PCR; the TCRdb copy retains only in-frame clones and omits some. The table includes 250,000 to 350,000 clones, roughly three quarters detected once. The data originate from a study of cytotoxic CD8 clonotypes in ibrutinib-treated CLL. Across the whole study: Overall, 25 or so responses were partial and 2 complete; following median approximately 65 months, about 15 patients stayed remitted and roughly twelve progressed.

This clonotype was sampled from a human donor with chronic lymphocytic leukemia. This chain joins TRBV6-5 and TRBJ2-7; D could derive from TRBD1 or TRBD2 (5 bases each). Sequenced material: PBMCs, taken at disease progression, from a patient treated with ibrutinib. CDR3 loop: CASSYGEGKQYF. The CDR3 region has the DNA TGTGCCAGCAGTTACGGCGAGGGGAAGCAGTACTTC.